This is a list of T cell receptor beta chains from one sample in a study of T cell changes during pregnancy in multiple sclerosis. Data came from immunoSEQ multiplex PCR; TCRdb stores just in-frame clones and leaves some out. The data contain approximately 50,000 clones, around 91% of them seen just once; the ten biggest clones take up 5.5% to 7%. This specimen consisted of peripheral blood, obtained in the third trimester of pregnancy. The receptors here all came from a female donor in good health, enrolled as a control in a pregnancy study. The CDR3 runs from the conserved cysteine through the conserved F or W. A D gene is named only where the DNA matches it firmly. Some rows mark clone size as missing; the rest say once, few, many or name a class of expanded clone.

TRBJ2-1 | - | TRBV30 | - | CAWSGGATSYNEQFF | TGTGCCTGGAGCGGCGGGGCGACTAGCTACAATGAGCAGTTCTTC
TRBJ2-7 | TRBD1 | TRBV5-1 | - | CASSIGGQIGEQYF | TGCGCCAGCAGCATAGGGGGCCAGATAGGCGAGCAGTACTTC
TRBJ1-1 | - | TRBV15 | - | CATSRDVGGTEAFF | TGTGCCACCAGCAGAGATGTCGGAGGCACTGAAGCTTTCTTT
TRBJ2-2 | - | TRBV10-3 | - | CAIKDQGTQNTGELFF | TGTGCCATCAAGGACCAGGGCACCCAAAACACCGGGGAGCTGTTTTTT
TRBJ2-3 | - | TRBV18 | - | CASSPGGGVDTQYF | TGTGCCAGCTCACCTGGGGGCGGCGTAGATACGCAGTATTTT
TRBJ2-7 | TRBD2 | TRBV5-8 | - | CASTPGWGGYYEQYF | TGTGCCAGCACCCCAGGATGGGGGGGTTACTACGAGCAGTACTTC
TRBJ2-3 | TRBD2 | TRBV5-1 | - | CASSPVKRDTDTQYF | TGCGCCAGCAGCCCGGTCAAGCGGGACACAGATACGCAGTATTTT
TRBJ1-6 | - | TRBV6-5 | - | CASSYSNTVWNSPLHF | TGTGCCAGCAGTTACTCCAACACAGTTTGGAATTCACCCCTCCACTTT
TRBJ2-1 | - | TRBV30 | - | CAWSVQTGVNYNEQFF | TGTGCCTGGAGTGTCCAGACTGGTGTCAACTACAATGAGCAGTTCTTC
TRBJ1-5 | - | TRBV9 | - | CASSKGGPVSNQPQHF | TGTGCCAGCAGCAAAGGTGGGCCGGTTAGCAATCAGCCCCAGCATTTT
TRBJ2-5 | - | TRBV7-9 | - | CASSRSGQETQYF | TGTGCCAGCAGCCGCAGCGGGCAAGAGACCCAGTACTTC
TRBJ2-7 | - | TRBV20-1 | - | CSATGVGEQYF | TGCAGTGCTACAGGGGTAGGCGAGCAGTACTTC
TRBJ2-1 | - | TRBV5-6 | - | CASSLVGLAHEQFF | TGTGCCAGCAGCTTGGTGGGCCTGGCCCATGAGCAGTTCTTC
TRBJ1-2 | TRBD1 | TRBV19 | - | CASSPQGALGYGYTF | TGTGCCAGTAGTCCGCAGGGGGCTTTGGGCTATGGCTACACCTTC
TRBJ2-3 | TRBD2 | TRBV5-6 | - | CASSSLGSGSSGTQYF | TGTGCCAGCAGCTCCTTAGGTAGCGGGAGTTCGGGGACGCAGTATTTT
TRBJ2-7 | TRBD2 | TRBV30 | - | CAWTGSSGSHEQYF | TGTGCCTGGACCGGGAGTAGCGGGAGCCACGAGCAGTACTTC
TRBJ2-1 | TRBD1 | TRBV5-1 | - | CASSQTGVSYNEQFF | TGCGCCAGCAGCCAAACAGGGGTGTCCTACAATGAGCAGTTCTTC
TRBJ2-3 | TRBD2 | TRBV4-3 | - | CASSQDPSGGADTQYF | TGCGCCAGCAGCCAAGATCCCAGCGGGGGGGCTGATACGCAGTATTTT
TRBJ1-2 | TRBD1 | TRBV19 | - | CASSILQGISTF | TGTGCCAGTAGTATATTACAGGGGATTAGTACCTTC
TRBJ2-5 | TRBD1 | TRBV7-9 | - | CASSLAGAGGQETQYF | TGTGCCAGCAGCTTAGCGGGGGCAGGGGGACAAGAGACCCAGTACTTC
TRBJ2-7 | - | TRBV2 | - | CASSIDTLPFYEQYF | TGTGCCAGCAGTATCGACACTCTCCCCTTCTACGAGCAGTACTTC
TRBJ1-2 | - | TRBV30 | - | CAWSRGARGYTF | TGTGCCTGGAGTCGGGGGGCGCGCGGCTACACCTTC
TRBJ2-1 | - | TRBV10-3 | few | CATQRASSYNEQFF | TGTGCCACCCAGCGGGCCAGCTCCTACAATGAGCAGTTCTTC
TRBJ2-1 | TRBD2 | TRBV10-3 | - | CAISGTSSYNEQFF | TGTGCCATCAGTGGGACTAGCTCCTACAATGAGCAGTTCTTC
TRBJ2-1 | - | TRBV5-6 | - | CASSSNNEQFF | TGTGCCAGCAGCTCTAACAATGAGCAGTTCTTC
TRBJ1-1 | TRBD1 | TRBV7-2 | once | CASSPRQGAPPTEAFF | TGTGCCAGCAGCCCCCGACAGGGGGCGCCCCCCACTGAAGCTTTCTTT
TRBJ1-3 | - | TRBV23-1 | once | CASSHTIIDSARYGNTIYF | TGCGCCAGCAGTCACACCATCATAGACTCAGCTCGGTATGGAAACACCATATATTTT
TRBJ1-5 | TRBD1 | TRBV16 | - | CASSHGTGGNQPQHF | TGTGCCAGCAGCCATGGGACAGGGGGCAATCAGCCCCAGCATTTT
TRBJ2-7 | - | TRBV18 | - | CASSPPGGYEQYF | TGTGCCAGCTCACCACCTGGCGGCTACGAGCAGTACTTC
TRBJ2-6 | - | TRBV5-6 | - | CASSLGLDGISGANVLTF | TGTGCCAGCAGCTTGGGGCTGGACGGGATCTCTGGGGCCAACGTCCTGACTTTC
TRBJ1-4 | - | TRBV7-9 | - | CASSLEGLILGEKLFF | TGTGCCAGCAGCTTAGAAGGACTGATTTTGGGTGAAAAACTGTTTTTT